This T cell receptor (beta chain) was sequenced during a study of tumor-infiltrating lymphocytes in primary liver carcinoma. Study-wide context: Both sexes were represented among patients, who were 30 to 69 years old. Tumors measured roughly 4.2 to 10 cm and were stage T1-T3 N0M0.

Priming with a constant-region primer yielded TCR beta cDNA from roughly 500 ng total RNA. For TCR beta, libraries were produced by three nested multiplex PCR rounds using slightly modified ARM-PCR. Forward primers for TRBV1-TRBV30 and a C-beta reverse primer served the first two PCR rounds, at around 9 cycles each. In TCRdb, the multiplex PCR reads were re-called with MiXCR into one record per CDR3 protein. The sample includes 95,000 to 150,000 distinct CDR3 sequences, around two thirds of them seen just once. Co-extraction yielded RNA and DNA from 20-30 mg of unsorted bulk tissue. Primary liver carcinomas in the patients were surgically resected. Germline lookup yields CDR1 LGHNA and CDR2 YNFKEQ. The CDR3 covers 12 residues. V was clipped by 8 bases and J by 6 bases, with 13 bases between them. Study-wide results and caveats: Tumor-adjacent and tumor-blood pairs overlapped less than tumor region pairs did.

For this clonotype: The antigen remains undetermined.

The chain uses TRBV4-2 and TRBJ1-1; no firm D call. This sequence was found in an older woman with primary liver carcinoma and hepatitis B virus infection. The sequenced sample consisted of liver tumor tissue from sampling region 1. The subset is: tumor region T1, superior pole. CDR3 nucleotides: TGTGCCAGCTGCTCAAATAGCCCTGAAGCTTTCTTT. Translation gives CASCSNSPEAFF.